This T cell receptor (beta chain) was recovered during a study of cytomegalovirus exposure and HLA in healthy donors. At the level of the study: Prior work identified more than 90 million unique TCR beta sequences in about 179 million T cells.

Vbeta (60) and Jbeta (13) primers were used in the PCR. The authors' processing: Roughly 10 million shared chains were among tens of millions of unique TCR beta chains counted in a later analysis. Sequencing was performed with immunoSEQ multiplex PCR; in TCRdb, only in-frame clones are kept and a portion is missing. The DNA gave D and trimming, while V, J and clone size come from that table. The profile shows under 200,000 clones, roughly 80% of them singletons. Findings and limits, study-wide: CMV serostatus stood as the only immune exposure information on hand. Some TCR beta chains (over 150 of them) were listed as cytomegalovirus-associated.

Comment on this clone: The antigen is not known.

Sequenced: PBMCs. The source of this sequence is a male donor in good health and CMV-seropositive.

The CDR3 DNA sequence: TGTGCCAGCAGCTCGCCGACGCGGGGACAGTTAGCTAACTATGGCTACACCTTC. As protein: CASSSPTRGQLANYGYTF. V usage is TRBV7-3 and J usage is TRBJ1-2, with 7 bases identical to TRBD1. The CDR3 loop spans 18 amino acids. Losses at the gene ends were 4 bases for V and 0 bases for J; bases not matched to a gene: 14. Germline CDR1 SGHTA, CDR2 FQGTGA.